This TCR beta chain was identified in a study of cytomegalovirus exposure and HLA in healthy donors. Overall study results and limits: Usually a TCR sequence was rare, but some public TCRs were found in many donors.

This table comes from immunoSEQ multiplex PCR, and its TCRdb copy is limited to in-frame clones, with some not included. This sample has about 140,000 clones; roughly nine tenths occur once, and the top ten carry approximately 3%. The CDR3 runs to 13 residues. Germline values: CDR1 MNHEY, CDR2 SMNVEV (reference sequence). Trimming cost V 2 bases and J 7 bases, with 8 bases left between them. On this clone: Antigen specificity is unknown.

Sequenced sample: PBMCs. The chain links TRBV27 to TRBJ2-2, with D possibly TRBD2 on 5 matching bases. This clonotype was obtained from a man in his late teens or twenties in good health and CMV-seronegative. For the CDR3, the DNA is TGTGCCAGCAGTTTAGTTAGCGACGGGGAGCTGTTTTTT. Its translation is CASSLVSDGELFF.